This passage covers 21 T cell receptor beta chains from one sample sequenced in a study of T cell responses to AZD1222 COVID-19 vaccine. Assay: immunoSEQ multiplex PCR; the TCRdb copy retains only in-frame clones and omits some. The repertoire consists of some 130,000 clones, with roughly 93% occurring once and the leading ten covering around 0.91%. This sample comprised peripheral blood, obtained on day 0 of AZD1222 vaccination. The source is an adult in good health.

V is TRBV3-1 (or the pseudogene TRBV3-2) and J is TRBJ2-4; a weak D match, TRBD2 (6 bases). Germline CDR1 reads LGHDT; CDR2 reads YNNKEL (reference sequence). There are 13 residues in the CDR3. Trimming pared 0 bases from V and 6 bases from J, leaving 6 bases between. Here the CDR3 DNA reads TGTGCCAGCAGCCAAGAGGGGGGAAACATTCAGTACTTC. This translates into CASSQEGGNIQYF.

This clone appeared once. Other DNA sequences in this specimen translate into the identical CDR3. The chain couples TRBV30 to TRBJ2-7; no firm D call. V lost 5 bases to trimming and J lost 0 bases, with 5 bases between them. Germline CDR1 is GTSNPN and CDR2 is SVGIG (reference sequence). This CDR3 is 11 amino acids long. The CDR3 DNA is TGTGCCTGGGGGTCCTCCTACGAGCAGTACTTC. It translates to CAWGSSYEQYF.

This clone was found a few times. This sequence joins TRBV5-1 and TRBJ1-2, with 11 bases fitting TRBD1. This CDR3 is built from 16 residues. V gave up 4 bases and J gave up 6 bases; unmatched junction bases: 11. Per the germline V gene, CDR1 is SGHRS and CDR2 is YFSETQ. CDR3 coding DNA: TGCGCCAGCAGCCCCCTCCCGGACAGGGGGCTAGATGGCTACACCTTC. Its protein is CASSPLPDRGLDGYTF.

The chain links TRBV3-1 (or the pseudogene TRBV3-2) to TRBJ1-2, with TRBD1 matching 7 bases. There are 13 residues in the CDR3. Germline V gives CDR1 LGHDT, CDR2 YNNKEL (reference sequence). Germline trimming cut 1 base from V and 8 bases from J; bases unmatched to any gene: 4. The CDR3 nucleotides read TGTGCCAGCAGCCAAGTAGCAGGGGGAGGCTACACCTTC. It yields the protein CASSQVAGGGYTF.

The chain recombines TRBV6-5 with TRBJ1-2, with D possibly matching TRBD1 (6 bases). The germline gives CDR1 MNHEY, CDR2 SVGAGI. The V end was cut by 7 bases, the J end by 6 bases, with 21 bases between. The CDR3 runs 15 residues. The CDR3 loop reads CASTRIGGSGDGYTF. CDR3 coding DNA: TGTGCCAGCACCCGAATAGGGGGAAGCGGGGATGGCTACACCTTC.

CDR3 nucleotide sequence: TGTGCCAGCAGGAGGGGTAATGAGGTTACCGAGCAGTACTTC. It translates to CASRRGNEVTEQYF. This sequence joins TRBV27 and TRBJ2-7, with D possibly being TRBD1 or TRBD2 (5 bases each). The germline gives CDR1 MNHEY, CDR2 SMNVEV (reference sequence). The V end was cut by 6 bases, the J end by 6 bases, with 18 bases between. CDR3 length equals 14 residues.

The genes are TRBV7-9 and TRBJ1-2, with 8 bases aligning to TRBD1. CDR3 length: 17 residues. The germline V gene has CDR1 SEHNR and CDR2 FQNEAQ (reference sequence). The junction had 15 bases not matched to a gene; V was cut back by 3 bases and J by 6 bases. The CDR3 region has the DNA TGTGCCAGCAGCTTGGGTGCAGGGGGCGCAGTTAGCGATGGCTACACCTTC. Protein sequence: CASSLGAGGAVSDGYTF.

This rearrangement joins TRBV2 to TRBJ2-5; the match to TRBD1 covers 7 bases. V shed 8 bases and J 0 bases; nucleotides not matched to a gene: 12. This CDR3 has 16 amino acids. Germline-derived CDR1 and CDR2 are SNHLY and FYNNEI. CDR3 protein: CASAEAARGYQETQYF. For the CDR3, the DNA is TGTGCCAGCGCTGAAGCGGCCAGGGGGTACCAAGAGACCCAGTACTTC.

This clone was seen once. J is TRBJ1-3 and V is TRBV5-1; D remains unclear. CDR1 and CDR2 (germline): SGHRS, YFSETQ. With 0 bases removed from V and 1 base from J, the gap between germline ends came to 5 bases. The CDR3 has 14 residues. CDR3 protein: CASSLVGSGNTIYF. The CDR3, as DNA: TGCGCCAGCAGCTTGGTCGGTTCTGGAAACACCATATATTTT.

This CDR3 reads CASSAGENSEKLFF. CDR3 coding DNA: TGTGCCAGCAGTGCGGGGGAGAATTCGGAAAAACTGTTTTTT. The chain is built from TRBV2 and TRBJ1-4, with D tentatively TRBD1 (5 bases). CDR1 and CDR2 (germline): SNHLY, FYNNEI. This CDR3 contains 14 residues. V lost 4 bases and J lost 8, with 14 bases in between.

This clone turned up a few times. This chain uses TRBV4-1 with TRBJ1-5; 11 bases match TRBD1. CDR1 is MGHRA and CDR2 is YSYEKL in the germline V gene. The V and J ends lost 5 bases and 2 bases, in that order; junction bases with no gene match: 8. CDR3 length equals 17 residues. For the CDR3, the DNA is TGCGCCAGCAGCTTACGGACAGGGGGCTGGGGCAATCAGCCCCAGCATTTT. The encoded protein is CASSLRTGGWGNQPQHF.

The genes are TRBV19 and TRBJ1-5; 8 bases map to TRBD1. This CDR3 has 14 residues. With V trimmed by 3 bases and J by 9 bases, 7 bases remained unmatched. Looked up from germline, CDR1 is LNHDA and CDR2 is SQIVND (reference sequence). CDR3 nucleotide sequence: TGTGCCAGTAGTATCGGGACAGGCGACACGCCCCAGCATTTT. Translating gives CASSIGTGDTPQHF.

DNA for the CDR3: TGTGCCAGCAGCCCACTAGCGGGGGTGGACAATGAGCAGTTCTTC. Translating gives CASSPLAGVDNEQFF. The V gene is TRBV11-2, the J gene TRBJ2-1; 11 bases align to TRBD2. The CDR3 spans 15 residues. Unmatched junction bases numbered 5, after V lost 5 bases and J lost 5 bases. The germline V gene has CDR1 SGHAT and CDR2 FQNNGV.

The chain links TRBV19 to TRBJ1-2; D not resolved. The V end lost 2 bases, the J end lost 0 bases, and 7 bases lay between the germline ends. The CDR3 extends over 14 amino acids. Germline assignment: CDR1 LNHDA and CDR2 SQIVND (reference sequence). CDR3 nucleotides: TGTGCCAGTAGTATATCGGCAGCTAACTATGGCTACACCTTC. It codes for CASSISAANYGYTF.

For the CDR3, the DNA is TGCGCCAGCAGCTACCGCCCCGGGACTAGCACAGATACGCAGTATTTT. Residues: CASSYRPGTSTDTQYF. The V gene is TRBV5-1, the J gene TRBJ2-3, with D perhaps matching TRBD2 (6 bases). CDR1 is SGHRS, CDR2 YFSETQ, per germline. CDR3 length equals 16 residues. V was pared by 3 bases and J by 0 bases, with 14 bases between.

The chain recombines TRBV7-2 with TRBJ2-1; D gene unclear. V was pared by 1 base and J by 1 base, with 8 bases between. The CDR3 is made up of 15 amino acids. CDR1 and CDR2 (germline): SGHTA, FQGNSA. The CDR3 region is CASSLELGSYNEQFF. Here the CDR3 DNA reads TGTGCCAGCAGCTTAGAGTTGGGGTCCTACAATGAGCAGTTCTTC.

The rearrangement links TRBV5-5 to TRBJ1-1; no definite D call. This CDR3 has 12 amino acids. V shed 2 bases and J shed 8 bases, with 10 bases lying between them. Germline CDR1 and CDR2: SGHKS and YYEKEE (reference sequence). DNA of the CDR3: TGTGCCAGCAGCTTTTCCTCCACCGAAGCTTTCTTT. It yields the protein CASSFSSTEAFF.

The gene calls are TRBV6-5 and TRBJ2-7, with 13 positions matching TRBD2. The CDR3 contains 15 residues. Germline CDR1 reads MNHEY; CDR2 reads SVGAGI. V lost 7 bases and J lost 3; bases outside the gene matches: 6. CDR3 sequence: CASIGTSGVHYEQYF. CDR3 DNA sequence: TGTGCCAGCATCGGGACTAGCGGGGTCCACTACGAGCAGTACTTC.

The rearrangement links TRBV5-1 to TRBJ2-2; unclear D gene. V was cut by 0 bases and J by 5 bases, with 5 bases left in between. The CDR3 contains 13 residues. Germline V gene data show CDR1 as SGHRS and CDR2 as YFSETQ. Here the CDR3 reads CASSLVPTGELFF. CDR3 DNA: TGCGCCAGCAGCTTGGTTCCTACCGGGGAGCTGTTTTTT.

The V and J genes are TRBV6-2 or TRBV6-3 and TRBJ1-2; D is uncertain. With 5 bases removed from V and 7 bases from J, the gap between germline ends came to 14 bases. Germline loops: CDR1 MNHEY, CDR2 SVGEGT. This CDR3 contains 13 residues. DNA of the CDR3: TGTGCCAGCAGTACGGACGGTCCGGGTGGCTACACCTTC. Protein: CASSTDGPGGYTF.

This rearrangement joins TRBV14 to TRBJ2-1; D is possibly TRBD1 (5 bases). Trimming pared 1 base from V and 14 bases from J, leaving 12 bases between. Germline V gene sequence: CDR1 SGHDN, CDR2 FVKESK. CDR3 size: 12 residues. The CDR3 loop is CASSQVEGREFF. In DNA form, the CDR3 reads TGTGCCAGCAGCCAAGTCGAAGGCAGGGAGTTCTTC.